This T cell receptor (beta chain) was observed in a study of T cell repertoires in cytomegalovirus infection. About the research overall: A matching HLA type, together with CMV infection, was signaled by public TCR beta signatures. Study-wide results and limits: Cumulative public TCR beta family frequency identified CMV carriers with the relevant HLA. HLA-C-restricted, CMV-specific TCR beta clonotypes were dominant ex vivo.

Trimming left V 6 bases short and J 4 bases short, with 10 bases between. In germline, CDR1 is MDHEN, CDR2 SYDVKM. The CDR3 covers 12 residues. Each CDR3 protein is one row after TCRdb ran MiXCR on the reads. This sample has hundreds of thousands of distinct CDR3 sequences, with roughly 36% found just once. This clonotype was counted many times. Its antigen is not known. Material for sequencing was PBMCs. The rearrangement uses TRBV28 and TRBJ2-7, with D unresolved. This TCR was sampled from a human donor in good health (CMV status not recorded). Some clones in this sample may be carry-over from other donors' samples. CDR3 in DNA: TGTGCCAGCAGGACCCATCCATACGAGCAGTACTTC. Translating it yields CASRTHPYEQYF.